This TCR beta chain was sequenced for a study of shared clonotypes between healthy human individuals. Study observations and caveats: Only blood was sampled; tissue repertoires likely differ. The study found lower generation probabilities in non-shared clonotypes than in those shared by all four donors.

CDR3 length: 17 residues. V lost 1 base, J lost 0 bases, and 11 bases lay in between. Germline values: CDR1 SGHRS, CDR2 YFSETQ. Only in-frame clones appear in the TCRdb table, and some are missing; sequencing was by immunoSEQ multiplex PCR. The sample yields hundreds of thousands of clones, about three quarters seen once. This clone appeared a single time. Its matching antigen is unknown. The TCR sequence derives from a woman under 40 in good health. Specimen: memory CD4+ T cells sorted from blood. The subset denotes: CD45RA-negative fraction. The chain has TRBV5-1 and TRBJ2-6, with TRBD1 as a possible D gene (6 bases). This CDR3 is CASSLTGTNSGANVLTF. The CDR3 region has the DNA TGCGCCAGCAGCTTGACAGGGACAAACTCTGGGGCCAACGTCCTGACTTTC.